The clone carrying this T cell receptor beta chain occurred many times. Its antigen is unknown. The authors ran a second PCR of about 7 to 11 cycles using a sample-barcoded 5' primer and a J-beta primer mix. A 12-random-nucleotide template-switch adaptor tagged each cDNA molecule. In TCRdb, the 5' RACE reads were re-called with MiXCR into one record per CDR3 protein. The sample carries approximately 1,700,000 distinct CDR3 sequences, roughly 43% recorded once. This sample stems from a study of blood T cells in healthy people across ages. Study background: About one barcoded beta molecule per two T cells came from capture by template switching. Study findings and constraints: There was no known CMV status for donors, so expanded clonotype changes were possibly confounded.

The sample comprised blood. The TCR sequence derives from a human donor in good health.

CDR3 protein: CSVAGSYEQYF. For the CDR3, the DNA is TGCAGCGTTGCAGGGTCCTACGAGCAGTACTTC. The chain employs TRBV29-1 and TRBJ2-7; possible D gene TRBD1, 5 bases. V was shortened by 4 bases and J by 1 base, with 5 bases between the two germline ends. Looked up from germline, CDR1 is SQVTM and CDR2 is ANQGSEA. This CDR3 has 11 amino acids.